Below, one T cell receptor (beta chain) is given with its context. Germline CDR1 and CDR2: SQVTM and ANQGSEA. The CDR3 is 15 amino acids. J lost 6 bases, V lost 6 bases, and 10 bases had no gene match. This specimen belongs to a study of blood T cell repertoires in COVID-19. Study-level background: Samples of COVID-19 (acute and convalescent) were obtained from the United States, Italy and Spain.

Method: immunoSEQ multiplex PCR; TCRdb's copy keeps in-frame clones and lacks some. The sample has approximately 290,000 clones, roughly 84% seen once. The sequence derives from a person aged 70 to 85 with COVID-19, enrolled during active disease. The J gene is TRBJ2-1, the V gene TRBV29-1, with 11 bases fitting TRBD2. Sequenced sample: peripheral blood. CDR3 loop: CSVPTLAGGGNEQFF. The DNA for the CDR3 is TGCAGCGTCCCTACATTAGCGGGAGGGGGCAATGAGCAGTTCTTC.